Below, 28 T cell receptor beta chains from the same sample are listed, as sequenced in a study of blood T cells in healthy people across ages. Then a second PCR, running about 6 to 12 cycles, was carried out with a sample-barcoded 5' primer and a J-beta primer mix. Via MiXCR, TCRdb re-called the 5' RACE reads, giving one row per CDR3 protein. This sample has 600,000 to 1,000,000 distinct CDR3 sequences, with 58% found just once. Sequencing was carried out using blood. Source of these receptors: a man aged 25 to 45 in good health.

In its sample, this clonotype was seen a few times. CDR3 sequence (DNA): TGTGCCAGCAGTGAAGGGGGAAGGTCCTACGAGCAGTACTTC. Protein product: CASSEGGRSYEQYF. The chain has TRBV25-1 and TRBJ2-7; D possibly matches TRBD1 or TRBD2 (5 bases each). The length of the CDR3 is 14 residues. The germline V and J ends were trimmed by 2 bases and 1 base, with 9 bases remaining between them. Germline CDR1 and CDR2: MGHDK and SYGVNS.

V is TRBV20-1 and J is TRBJ2-1, with 8 bases fitting TRBD1. Germline loops: CDR1 DFQATT, CDR2 SNEGSKA (reference sequence). V was clipped by 0 bases and J by 6 bases; unmatched bases: 10. The CDR3 has 16 amino acids. CDR3 nucleotides: TGCAGTGCTAGAGACGAGACAGGGGTAATTTTCAATGAGCAGTTCTTC. Translation gives CSARDETGVIFNEQFF.

The chain joins TRBV12-3 or TRBV12-4 to TRBJ2-5, with D perhaps TRBD1 (6 bases). V gave up 5 bases and J gave up 9 bases, with 16 bases separating them. The CDR3 is made up of 13 amino acids. The CDR3 loop is CASSPSGVRAQYF. In DNA, the CDR3 is TGTGCCAGCAGTCCCTCAGGGGTAAGGGCCCAGTACTTC.

The rearrangement uses TRBV2 and TRBJ2-4; D is uncertain. Judging by the DNA end, TRBJ2-5 fits better; the J call may be wrong. The CDR3 totals 13 residues. Germline CDR1 reads SNHLY; CDR2 reads FYNNEI. CDR3 bases: TGTGCCAGCCTACAGTCCCATGGGGAGACCCAGTACTTC. Its translation: CASLQSHGETQYF.

A few counts support this clonotype. Here the CDR3 reads CSARAGPRATNYGYTF. The CDR3 nucleotides read TGCAGTGCTAGAGCGGGGCCCCGGGCTACTAACTATGGCTACACCTTC. This chain uses TRBV20-1 with TRBJ1-2; D perhaps matches TRBD1 (5 bases). The CDR3 has 16 residues. Germline V gene lookup returns CDR1 DFQATT and CDR2 SNEGSKA (reference sequence). V lost 1 base, J lost 0 bases, and 15 bases lay in between.

The chain joins TRBV7-2 to TRBJ2-7; D unclear. The V and J ends lost 5 bases and 4 bases respectively, with 12 bases between them. The germline gives CDR1 SGHTA, CDR2 FQGNSA. The CDR3 length is 13 residues. CDR3 DNA: TGTGCCAGCAGCCCCCCTTTCCGGTACGAGCAGTACTTC. Residues: CASSPPFRYEQYF.

This clonotype was observed a few times. CDR3 loop: CASSQHRGVQETQYF. Here the CDR3 DNA reads TGTGCCAGCAGCCAACATAGGGGGGTACAAGAGACCCAGTACTTC. The chain links TRBV7-9 to TRBJ2-5, with D possibly called TRBD1 or TRBD2 (6 bases each). The CDR3 has 15 amino acids. Looked up from germline, CDR1 is SEHNR and CDR2 is FQNEAQ (reference sequence). Between the trimmed V and J ends, which lost 5 bases and 2 bases, there was a span of 15 bases.

The chain uses TRBV29-1 and TRBJ2-7; D possibly uses TRBD1 or TRBD2 (6 bases each). In germline, CDR1 is SQVTM, CDR2 ANQGSEA. V was trimmed by 6 bases and J by 1 base, leaving 19 bases between them. The CDR3 sequence is 15 residues long. CDR3 nucleotides: TGCAGCGTCCAGAGGGGGGTTCAGCAGTCCTACGAGCAGTACTTC. This sequence encodes CSVQRGVQQSYEQYF.

The table lists this clonotype with a few counts. The chain links TRBV27 to TRBJ2-5; TRBD2 matches 10 bases. The CDR3 has 16 amino acids. The V and J ends lost 5 bases and 5 bases, in that order; junction bases with no gene match: 11. Germline-derived CDR1 and CDR2 are MNHEY and SMNVEV (reference sequence). The CDR3 loop reads CASSVDSSGRAETQYF. The CDR3 DNA reads as TGTGCCAGCAGTGTAGACAGCAGCGGGAGGGCCGAGACCCAGTACTTC.

The chain carries TRBV20-1 and TRBJ1-1; D perhaps matches TRBD1 (5 bases). Trimming removed 3 bases from V and 1 base from J, with 15 bases in between. This CDR3 is built from 15 residues. CDR1 is DFQATT, CDR2 SNEGSKA, per germline (reference sequence). The CDR3 spells CSARGGGSQNTEAFF. The CDR3, as DNA: TGCAGTGCTAGGGGGGGAGGGTCCCAGAACACTGAAGCTTTCTTT.

V gene TRBV28 combines with J gene TRBJ1-1, with a possible D match to TRBD1 (5 bases). The CDR3 totals 12 residues. The V gene lost 3 bases and the J gene lost 10 bases, with 12 bases spanning the gap. Germline V gene sequence: CDR1 MDHEN, CDR2 SYDVKM. In DNA form, the CDR3 reads TGTGCCAGCAGTTTCGCAGGGAGAGGAGCTTTCTTT. Translating it yields CASSFAGRGAFF.

The chain carries TRBV20-1 and TRBJ2-3; D unresolved. In germline, CDR1 is DFQATT, CDR2 SNEGSKA (reference sequence). V lost 2 bases, J lost 11 bases, and 17 bases lay in between. The CDR3 runs 13 residues. CDR3 sequence reads: CSARPSDRNKQYF. CDR3 DNA: TGCAGTGCTAGACCCTCGGACCGAAACAAGCAGTATTTT.

This chain links TRBV7-8 with TRBJ2-3; 7 bases map to TRBD1. CDR3 length equals 16 residues. Germline V gene lookup returns CDR1 SGHVS and CDR2 FQNEAQ. J was trimmed by 6 bases and V by 1 base; bases with no gene match: 10. DNA for the CDR3: TGTGCCAGCAGCTTAGAAGGGACAGCTAAGGTGGATACGCAGTATTTT. Its translation: CASSLEGTAKVDTQYF.

V gene TRBV29-1 combines with J gene TRBJ2-1; 8 nucleotides agree with TRBD2. The CDR3 contains 13 residues. J was trimmed by 13 bases and V by 6 bases; bases with no gene match: 14. In germline, CDR1 is SQVTM, CDR2 ANQGSEA. In DNA, the CDR3 is TGCAGCGTACCCCGGGGGGGACGAGAGACCCAGTTCTTC. This gives the protein CSVPRGGRETQFF.

This clonotype came up once. The chain combines TRBV19 with TRBJ2-7; 8 bases line up with TRBD2. V shed 5 bases and J 2 bases; nucleotides not matched to a gene: 5. CDR1 LNHDA and CDR2 SQIVND come from the germline V gene (reference sequence). The CDR3 has 14 amino acids. Here the CDR3 reads CASSSGLVPYEQYF. In DNA form, the CDR3 reads TGTGCCAGTAGTTCGGGACTAGTTCCCTACGAGCAGTACTTC.

The chain carries TRBV20-1 and TRBJ2-3, with TRBD2 matching 8 bases. The CDR3 consists of 14 residues. Germline V gene data show CDR1 as DFQATT and CDR2 as SNEGSKA (reference sequence). Germline trimming cut 7 bases from V and 4 bases from J; bases unmatched to any gene: 10. In DNA form, the CDR3 reads TGCAGTGTCCTCGCCAGCGGGAGATCAGATACGCAGTATTTT. Protein sequence: CSVLASGRSDTQYF.

The count of this clonotype is one. The V call is TRBV5-6, the J call TRBJ2-5, with no clear D. V lost 4 bases and J lost 11, with 21 bases in between. CDR1 is SGHDT and CDR2 is YYEEEE in the germline V gene. The CDR3 is made up of 14 amino acids. The CDR3 protein is CASSRWVSYNEQYF. DNA for the CDR3: TGTGCCAGCAGCAGGTGGGTCTCCTACAATGAGCAGTACTTC.

The CDR3 nucleotides read TGTGCCAGCAGTTTAATCGCATGGCGGGAAGAATACGAGCAGTACTTC. Its protein product is CASSLIAWREEYEQYF. The rearrangement uses TRBV28 and TRBJ2-7; a possible D gene is TRBD2 (6 bases). Trimming stripped 2 bases from V and 4 bases from J, with 18 bases between. The CDR3 extends over 16 amino acids. Germline CDR1 MDHEN, CDR2 SYDVKM.

The chain recombines TRBV29-1 with TRBJ2-1; D call uncertain. The assigned J gene may be wrong: the sequence end matches TRBJ2-7 better. Per the germline V gene, CDR1 is SQVTM and CDR2 is ANQGSEA. The CDR3 totals 13 residues. The DNA of the CDR3 is TGCAGCGTTCTCTCCAGCTCCTACAATGAGCAGTACTTC. Its translation: CSVLSSSYNEQYF.

The chain joins TRBV9 to TRBJ2-3, with 9 bases aligning to TRBD2. This CDR3 is 14 amino acids long. Per germline, CDR1 SGDLS and CDR2 YYNGEE. Trimming at V came to 3 bases and at J to 7 bases, leaving 6 bases not matched to a gene. CDR3 nucleotide sequence: TGTGCCAGCAGCGCTAATCTAGCGGGGAATACGCAGTATTTT. Translating it yields CASSANLAGNTQYF.

V and J are TRBV3-1 and TRBJ2-1, with 12 positions matching TRBD2. This CDR3 has 17 residues. V was pared by 0 bases and J by 7 bases, with 7 bases of the junction left unmatched. The V gene's germline CDR1 is LGHDT and CDR2 YNNKEL (reference sequence). DNA of the CDR3: TGTGCCAGCAGCCAAGATCTCCTAGCGGGGGGGCAGAATGAGCAGTTCTTC. Translated, it gives CASSQDLLAGGQNEQFF.

This chain uses TRBV20-1 with TRBJ1-1; tentative D call: TRBD1 (6 bases). CDR3 length: 14 residues. V lost 5 bases to trimming and J lost 1 base, with 14 bases between them. Per germline, CDR1 DFQATT and CDR2 SNEGSKA (reference sequence). CDR3 residues: CSAPRQVANTEAFF. CDR3 bases: TGCAGTGCTCCCAGACAGGTTGCGAACACTGAAGCTTTCTTT.

The chain has TRBV6-5 and TRBJ2-1; TRBD2 matches 8 bases. The J call is uncertain, as TRBJ2-7 better fits the DNA end. Germline CDR1 is MNHEY and CDR2 is SVGAGI. The CDR3 runs to 16 residues. CDR3 protein: CASVLRPGGPYNEQYF. CDR3 coding DNA: TGTGCCAGCGTGTTACGTCCGGGAGGGCCTTACAATGAGCAGTACTTC.

The rearrangement links TRBV7-9 to TRBJ2-4, with TRBD1 matching 7 bases. The J call is doubtful: the DNA matches TRBJ2-7 better. Germline V gene data show CDR1 as SEHNR and CDR2 as FQNEAQ (reference sequence). This CDR3 comprises 14 residues. The CDR3 DNA follows: TGTGCCAGCAGCTTAGGGAGCCGGGACAGCGAGCAGTACTTC. Translation gives CASSLGSRDSEQYF.

The chain uses TRBV7-2 and TRBJ2-7; 8 nucleotides match TRBD2. The J call is doubtful: the DNA matches TRBJ2-5 better. The CDR3 consists of 16 residues. Germline loops: CDR1 SGHTA, CDR2 FQGNSA. In DNA, the CDR3 is TGTGCCAGCAGCGTACGGCCGGGACTAGGGGGGGAGACCCAGTACTTC. The encoded protein is CASSVRPGLGGETQYF.

This clonotype is a singleton in its sample. The rearrangement links TRBV6-5 to TRBJ2-7, with 7 bases aligning to TRBD2. The CDR3 totals 13 residues. Germline trimming cut 6 bases from V and 4 bases from J; bases unmatched to any gene: 6. The germline gives CDR1 MNHEY, CDR2 SVGAGI. CDR3 sequence reads: CASSGTKLYEQYF. CDR3 bases: TGTGCCAGCAGCGGGACTAAATTATACGAGCAGTACTTC.

This clonotype was detected only a few times. The genes are TRBV5-1 and TRBJ2-7, with a weak D call TRBD2 (5 bases). This CDR3 comprises 14 residues. Germline CDR1 is SGHRS and CDR2 is YFSETQ. Trimming removed 4 bases from V and 4 bases from J, with 15 bases in between. CDR3: CASSRPLPGYEQYF. In nucleotides, the CDR3 is TGCGCCAGCAGCCGCCCCCTCCCGGGATACGAGCAGTACTTC. Full variable domain (remainder filled in from reference TRBV5-1 and TRBJ2-7): KAGVTQTPRYLIKTRGQQVTLSCSPISGHRSVSWYQQTPGQGLQFLFEYFSETQRNKGNFPGRFSGRQFSNSRSEMNVSTLELGDSALYLCASSRPLPGYEQYFGPGTRLTVT.

The chain couples TRBV28 to TRBJ2-7, with D unresolved. Deletions cut 6 bases from V and 6 bases from J, with 15 bases between. The germline V gene has CDR1 MDHEN and CDR2 SYDVKM. This CDR3 comprises 13 residues. The CDR3 here is CASSWATVSEQYF. CDR3 in DNA: TGTGCCAGCAGCTGGGCCACAGTATCCGAGCAGTACTTC.